This TCR beta chain was recorded in a study of shared clonotypes between healthy human individuals (dated by TCRdb to 2020 to 2021). About the study as a whole: A couple of women and a few men aged 18 to 49 years were included in the cohort. Blood TCR repertoires of five healthy adults were deeply sequenced to estimate repertoire size and the extent of clonotype sharing between individuals. To increase sequencing depth and limit assay-specific biases, TCR repertoire library preparation and sequencing were carried out by different laboratories using diverse techniques. For each donor, CD4 naive and CD4 memory were each run on three plates, CD8 naive on two plates, and CD8 memory on one plate. Between about 0.9 and 8.9 billion PBMCs per donor were obtained by leukapheresis.

Beyond this particular receptor, the publication reports: Compared with non-shared clonotypes, the clonotypes found in all four sorted-subset donors had higher generation probabilities. Based on pairwise subsampling, the degree of clonotype sharing among donors was expected to be affected by sequencing depth. Only blood was sampled, and tissue TCR repertoires likely differ from those in blood. Because the study included only a small number of donors, the genetic and exposure-history diversity represented was limited. Rarefaction of sorted-subset datasets indicated incomplete sequencing despite the large sequencing depth. Naive subsets generally had larger estimated clonotype richness than memory subsets. Sharing across a few donors was observed for approximately 4.6% of naive CD4, over 3% of naive CD8, over 2% of memory CD4, and over 0.3% of memory CD8 clonotypes.

To note about this clone: Its antigen specificity is not known. The sample holds no much larger clone one base away, and base qualities are not on file.

The donors were healthy, HIV-negative adults who had no recently reported acute infections or vaccinations. All donors were Caucasian adults living in Nashville, Tennessee, USA. CD4+ T cells were enriched by magnetic negative selection; naive cells were then positively selected on CD45RA, and the negative fraction formed the memory subset. Blood was obtained by leukapheresis, after which PBMCs were separated by Ficoll-Histopaque density gradient centrifugation and cryopreserved in liquid nitrogen vapor phase. Analytical flow cytometry was used to check the purity and quantity of each magnetically sorted T cell population. Each sorted fraction had its genomic DNA isolated and then quantified by UV absorbance on a Nanodrop 2000c. Using the deep immunoSEQ assay, TCR CDR3 regions were amplified from genomic DNA by multiplex PCR. For each cell subset, the extracted genomic DNA was distributed evenly across all wells of several immunoSEQ 96-well plates, and each plate served as one replicate. For sorted subsets, about 220 ng of genomic DNA, equivalent to 30,000 or so T cell genomes, went into each replicate PCR. Purified libraries were measured with a Qubit 3.0 fluorometer, size-checked on a Bioanalyzer 2100, and measured again with the KAPA Library Quantification kit. Each immunoSEQ 96-well plate was sequenced on its own single-read 150-cycle Illumina NextSeq 550 flow cell. As for the authors' bioinformatics: Because the immunoSEQ output held only junctional sequences and lacked quality scores, the filtering could not match the filtering applied to full-length reads. Sequences were annotated with PyIR, a Python wrapper for IgBLAST v1.9, using IMGT germline references to assign V/J genes and CDR3. Reads with weak V/J assignments (E-value above 1e-6), missing CDR3, stop codons, out-of-frame junctions, or ambiguous translated residues were removed. V3J clonotypes were defined as sequences sharing the same inferred V gene, J gene, and CDR3 amino acid sequence. Percentage overlap between repertoires was computed as shared unique clonotypes divided by the size of the smaller repertoire. Three approaches were used to assess repertoire richness: RTK rarefaction, the Chao1 estimator, and Recon v2.1 estimates of unobserved clonotypes. OLGA was used to compute generation probabilities for all TCRbeta clonotypes that the gDNA method yielded from a few donors. As stored in TCRdb, this immuneACCESS dataset retains in-frame rearrangements with V and J assigned. A fraction of the clones does not appear; measured against another copy, unresolved V genes explain less than half of the discrepancy, and the remainder lacks a known reason. That table gives V, J and clone size, and the DNA gave D and trimming. Counted in this sample were roughly 1.5 million clones; 95% to 99% of them appeared once. Together, the top ten hold 0.4% to 0.45% of the sample.

Sequences were obtained from naive CD4+ T cells sorted from blood. The cell subset or site label here, explained by the study, means: CD45RA+ positively selected. The receptor was derived from a man younger than 45 in good health.

CDR3 region: CASSGRIHEQYF. The DNA reads as follows: TGTGCCAGCAGTGGCCGCATACACGAGCAGTACTTC. The chain is made from TRBV25-1 and TRBJ2-7; the D gene assignment is ambiguous. V is shortened by 4 bases, J by 5 bases, and the region joining them spans 9 bases. According to the germline V gene, CDR1 reads MGHDK and CDR2 reads SYGVNS. Counted from cysteine to phenylalanine, this CDR3 has 12 amino acids. CDR3 DNA only is kept here, 36 bases in frame from base 1.